Included here is one T cell receptor beta chain sequence, with context. The record originates from a study of blood T cell repertoires in COVID-19. TCRdb's copy holds only in-frame clones and misses some; the assay was immunoSEQ multiplex PCR. The data hold approximately 74,000 clones, with 80% to 90% observed a single time. The CDR3 extends over 14 amino acids. V was pared by 1 base and J by 2 bases, with 2 bases of the junction left unmatched. CDR1 is SGHNT and CDR2 is YYREEE in the germline V gene (reference sequence). The sequence was obtained from a woman aged 80 or over with active or convalescent COVID-19. Sequenced input: peripheral blood. The chain employs TRBV5-4 and TRBJ2-7; 8 bases are shared with TRBD1. The CDR3 is CASSLSGGPYEQYF. CDR3 DNA sequence: TGTGCCAGCAGCTTGTCAGGGGGCCCCTACGAGCAGTACTTC.